Listed here are 15 T cell receptor beta chains from one sample, sequenced in a study of graft-versus-host responses after intestinal transplantation. No antigen has been identified for these receptors. TCRdb's table, derived via immunoSEQ multiplex PCR, lists solely in-frame clones and lacks some. Of approximately 130,000 clones listed, approximately 90% are singletons. This sample comprised unstimulated CD4+ T cells sorted from spleen or lymph node cells, obtained before intestinal transplant. These receptor sequences come from a human donor who received an intestinal transplant.

J is TRBJ1-5 and V is TRBV18; D not certain. The V end was cut by 3 bases, the J end by 5 bases, with 8 bases between. This CDR3 spans 13 amino acids. Per the germline V gene, CDR1 is KGHSH and CDR2 is LQKENI. CDR3 sequence: CASSPQRDQPQHF. The CDR3 DNA sequence: TGTGCCAGCTCACCTCAGAGGGATCAGCCCCAGCATTTT.

J is TRBJ1-5 and V is TRBV19; D is unresolved. Germline V gene data show CDR1 as LNHDA and CDR2 as SQIVND (reference sequence). The germline V and J ends were trimmed by 9 bases and 0 bases, with 18 bases remaining between them. This CDR3 region has 16 residues. The CDR3 sequence: CASSPGRFLSNQPQHF. In DNA form, the CDR3 reads TGTGCCAGCAGCCCGGGTCGCTTCCTTAGCAATCAGCCCCAGCATTTT.

This chain links TRBV10-3 with TRBJ2-3; 12 bases match TRBD2. CDR1 and CDR2 (germline): ENHRY, SYGVKD. The CDR3 contains 19 residues. Germline trimming cut 0 bases from V and 6 bases from J; bases unmatched to any gene: 13. This chain's CDR3 is CAISESVGRTSGDLDTQYF. The CDR3 DNA reads TGTGCCATCAGTGAGTCAGTAGGGCGGACTAGCGGGGATCTTGATACGCAGTATTTT.

The chain links TRBV7-2 to TRBJ1-1; D gene uncertain. The V end was cut by 1 base, the J end by 4 bases, with 10 bases between. This CDR3 spans 14 amino acids. Germline CDR1 is SGHTA and CDR2 is FQGNSA. The chain's CDR3 is CASSLGGLSTEAFF. The CDR3 nucleotides are TGTGCCAGCAGCTTAGGAGGGTTGAGCACTGAAGCTTTCTTT.

The chain is built from TRBV2 and TRBJ1-4, with 8 positions matching TRBD1. This CDR3 contains 15 residues. V lost 7 bases, J lost 0 bases, and 4 bases stayed unmatched. Germline CDR1 SNHLY, CDR2 FYNNEI. The DNA for the CDR3 is TGTGCCAGCACCACGGACAGGGCAACTAATGAAAAACTGTTTTTT. As protein: CASTTDRATNEKLFF.

The genes are TRBV19 and TRBJ2-2; 7 nucleotides align to TRBD1. Unmatched junction bases numbered 7, after V lost 6 bases and J lost 0 bases. Germline CDR1 and CDR2: LNHDA and SQIVND (reference sequence). The CDR3 has 16 amino acids. The CDR3 loop reads CASSSSDRANTGELFF. CDR3 sequence (DNA): TGTGCCAGTAGCAGCTCTGACAGGGCGAACACCGGGGAGCTGTTTTTT.

There are a few counts of this clone. This chain links TRBV18 with TRBJ1-1; D uncertain. Trimming cost V 2 bases and J 1 base, with 14 bases left between them. CDR1 KGHSH and CDR2 LQKENI come from the germline V gene. This CDR3 region has 16 residues. The DNA for the CDR3 is TGTGCCAGCTCACCAGAGGAGACACCAAGGAACACTGAAGCTTTCTTT. It translates to CASSPEETPRNTEAFF.

The chain uses TRBV6-1 and TRBJ1-1; D call uncertain. Germline CDR1 and CDR2: MNHNS and SASEGT. V was clipped by 5 bases and J by 1 base, with 8 bases between them. The CDR3 extends over 13 amino acids. This CDR3 is CASSHGRNTEAFF. The CDR3 DNA is TGTGCCAGCAGTCACGGGCGGAACACTGAAGCTTTCTTT.

The V gene is TRBV4-1, the J gene TRBJ2-3; the D gene is possibly TRBD1 (8 bases). The germline V gene has CDR1 MGHRA and CDR2 YSYEKL. The CDR3 covers 13 residues. With 6 bases removed from V and 8 bases from J, the gap between germline ends came to 15 bases. The CDR3 nucleotides read TGCGCCAGCAGAATGACAGGGGAGGGTACGCAGTATTTT. This translates into CASRMTGEGTQYF.

The chain links TRBV6-6 to TRBJ2-1, with 9 nucleotides matching TRBD1. CDR3 length equals 15 residues. CDR1 and CDR2 from the germline V gene are MNHNY and SVGAGI (reference sequence). The ends lost 6 bases at V and 7 bases at J; junction bases unmatched: 10. The CDR3 DNA reads TGTGCCAGCAGCAATACAGGGGGCGGTAGGAATGAGCAGTTCTTC. Protein: CASSNTGGGRNEQFF.

This chain links TRBV2 with TRBJ1-2; D gene ambiguous. Germline V gene sequence: CDR1 SNHLY, CDR2 FYNNEI. V lost 5 bases, J lost 6 bases, and 4 bases lay in between. The CDR3 contains 10 residues. The CDR3 spells CASSRNGYTF. In DNA form, the CDR3 reads TGTGCCAGCAGTCGAAATGGCTACACCTTC.

The J gene is TRBJ1-2, the V gene TRBV21-1; the table names TRBD1, a call not compared with the DNA. TRBV21-1 counts as a pseudogene. There are 18 residues in the CDR3. CDR3 sequence (DNA): TGTGCCAGCAGCAAAGTGTGGACACTGCCCTGGGCTAACTATGGCTACACCTTC. This translates into CASSKVWTLPWANYGYTF.

This chain joins TRBV7-2 and TRBJ2-1; TRBD2 agrees at 13 bases. The germline CDR1 and CDR2 sequences are SGHTA and FQGNSA. J lost 7 bases, V lost 5 bases, and 8 bases had no gene match. CDR3 length: 16 residues. The CDR3 loop reads CASSPHTSGGANEQFF. The CDR3 nucleotides read TGTGCCAGCAGCCCCCACACTAGCGGGGGGGCGAATGAGCAGTTCTTC.

The chain links TRBV18 to TRBJ2-7, with no clear D. CDR3 length: 13 residues. Germline V gene lookup returns CDR1 KGHSH and CDR2 LQKENI. V lost 0 bases, J lost 0 bases, and 3 bases lay in between. The CDR3 loop is CASSPPGSYEQYF. The CDR3 DNA follows: TGTGCCAGCTCACCACCGGGCTCCTACGAGCAGTACTTC.

The chain is built from TRBV19 and TRBJ2-7; 9 bases are shared with TRBD1. From germline, CDR1 is LNHDA and CDR2 SQIVND (reference sequence). The CDR3 is 15 residues long. Trimming at V came to 5 bases and at J to 7 bases, leaving 12 bases not matched to a gene. The CDR3 coding sequence is TGTGCCAGTAGTGTGGGACAGGGAAGGGTGGAAGAGCAGTACTTC. Residues: CASSVGQGRVEEQYF.